Below, one TCR beta chain is given with its context. This table comes from immunoSEQ multiplex PCR, and its TCRdb copy is limited to in-frame clones, with some not included. The top ten hold around 1.5% of the sample, which has a few hundred thousand clones, 84% seen once. These data originate in a study of blood T cell repertoires in COVID-19. V shed 5 bases and J 5 bases; nucleotides not matched to a gene: 10. The CDR3 runs to 16 residues. Germline-derived CDR1 and CDR2 are SGHAT and FQNNGV. The source material was peripheral blood. The J gene is TRBJ1-1, the V gene TRBV11-2; 11 positions match TRBD1. The sequence was collected from a woman aged 40 to 50 who had recovered from COVID-19. DNA of the CDR3: TGTGCCAGCAGCCAAGGGACAGGGGGGTCTGGGACTGAAGCTTTCTTT. Its protein is CASSQGTGGSGTEAFF. Using reference TRBV11-2 and TRBJ1-1 for the parts outside the CDR3, the full variable domain is EAGVAQSPRYKIIEKRQSVAFWCNPISGHATLYWYQQILGQGPKLLIQFQNNGVVDDSQLPKDRFSAERLKGVDSTLKIQPAKLEDSAVYLCASSQGTGGSGTEAFFGQGTRLTVV.